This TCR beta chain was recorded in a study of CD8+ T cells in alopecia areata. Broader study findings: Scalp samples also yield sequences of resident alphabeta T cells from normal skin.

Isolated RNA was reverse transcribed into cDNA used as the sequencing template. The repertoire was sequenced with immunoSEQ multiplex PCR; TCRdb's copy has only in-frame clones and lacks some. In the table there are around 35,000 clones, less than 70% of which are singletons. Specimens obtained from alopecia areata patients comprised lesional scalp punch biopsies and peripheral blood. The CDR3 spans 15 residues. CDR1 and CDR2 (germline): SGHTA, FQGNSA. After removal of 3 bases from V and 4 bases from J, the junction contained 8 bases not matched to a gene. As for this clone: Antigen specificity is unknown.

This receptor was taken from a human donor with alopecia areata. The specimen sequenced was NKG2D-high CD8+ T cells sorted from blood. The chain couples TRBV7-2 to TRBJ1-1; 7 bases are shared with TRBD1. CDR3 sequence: CASSLGHAGGTEAFF. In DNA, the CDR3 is TGTGCCAGCAGCTTGGGACACGCAGGGGGCACTGAAGCTTTCTTT.